The 21 T cell receptor beta chains below come from one sample, sequenced in a study of identical twins. From the 5' RACE reads, TCRdb called clonotypes with MiXCR, one entry per CDR3 protein. Among approximately 300,000 distinct CDR3 sequences listed, more than 8% were seen once. These data were also filed under a second study, of yellow fever vaccine responses in identical twins.

The sequencing sample was made of CD8+ T cells sorted from blood. Every receptor here comes from a woman aged 18-30 years in good health.

V gene TRBV7-9 combines with J gene TRBJ1-2; D unresolved. V was pared by 5 bases and J by 8 bases, with 12 bases between. Germline V gives CDR1 SEHNR, CDR2 FQNEAQ (reference sequence). This CDR3 region has 12 residues. CDR3: CASSQDPWGYTF. CDR3 nucleotides: TGTGCCAGCAGCCAGGACCCGTGGGGCTACACCTTC.

The chain employs TRBV7-9 and TRBJ2-5, with no clear D. Trimming pared 2 bases from V and 4 bases from J, leaving 8 bases between. CDR1 is SEHNR and CDR2 is FQNEAQ in the germline V gene (reference sequence). The CDR3 sequence is 13 residues long. CDR3 sequence reads: CASSLFPGETQYF. The CDR3 bases are TGTGCCAGCAGCTTATTCCCGGGAGAGACCCAGTACTTC.

This clonotype was counted a few times. This chain links TRBV4-3 with TRBJ2-7; tentatively, D is TRBD1 or TRBD2 (5 bases each). Germline CDR1 LGHNA, CDR2 YSLEER. V was cut by 0 bases and J by 3 bases, with 9 bases left in between. The CDR3 has 14 amino acids. DNA for the CDR3: TGCGCCAGCAGCCAAGATAAGAGGGGCTACGAGCAGTACTTC. Translation gives CASSQDKRGYEQYF.

J is TRBJ2-7 and V is TRBV11-2, with 13 bases lining up with TRBD2. V lost 5 bases, J lost 5 bases, and 6 bases stayed unmatched. The germline V gene encodes CDR1 SGHAT and CDR2 FQNNGV. The CDR3 is made up of 15 amino acids. CDR3: CASSPRTSGGHEQYF. In DNA, the CDR3 is TGTGCCAGCAGCCCGAGGACTAGCGGGGGCCACGAGCAGTACTTC.

This clonotype was observed a handful of times. This chain connects TRBV12-3 or TRBV12-4 to TRBJ2-7; D assignment may be TRBD1 or TRBD2 (5 bases each). V lost 5 bases and J lost 0, with 14 bases in between. This CDR3 has 15 amino acids. The CDR3 DNA follows: TGTGCCAGCAGTCCGGACCGGGACGGCTCCTACGAGCAGTACTTC. This encodes CASSPDRDGSYEQYF.

This clonotype was seen repeatedly, ten times or more. The rearrangement links TRBV12-3 or TRBV12-4 to TRBJ2-7; 8 bases map to TRBD2. The CDR3 sequence is 15 residues long. V lost 5 bases and J lost 2; bases outside the gene matches: 8. For the CDR3, the DNA is TGTGCCAGCAGTGTGGGACTAGAGCTAACCTACGAGCAGTACTTC. Its protein is CASSVGLELTYEQYF.

The chain couples TRBV20-1 to TRBJ2-7, with D possibly matching TRBD2 (5 bases). The V and J ends lost 0 bases and 4 bases respectively, with 16 bases between them. The CDR3 extends over 15 amino acids. Germline CDR1 DFQATT, CDR2 SNEGSKA (reference sequence). CDR3 in DNA: TGCAGTGCTAGAGATTTCGAAGCGGAACTATACGAGCAGTACTTC. Protein: CSARDFEAELYEQYF.

This clonotype was recorded a few times. This chain joins TRBV2 and TRBJ2-2, with TRBD1 identical over 9 bases. Germline assignment: CDR1 SNHLY and CDR2 FYNNEI. The ends lost 11 bases at V and 1 base at J; junction bases unmatched: 5. The CDR3 has 14 residues. CDR3 protein: CAGRDRENTGELFF. DNA for the CDR3: TGTGCCGGACGGGACAGGGAGAACACCGGGGAGCTGTTTTTT. The complete variable domain, with remaining parts taken from reference TRBV2 and TRBJ2-2, reads EPEVTQTPSHQVTQMGQEVILRCVPISNHLYFYWYRQILGQKVEFLVSFYNNEISEKSEIFDDQFSVERPDGSNFTLKIRSTKLEDSAMYFCAGRDRENTGELFFGEGSRLTVL.

This clonotype has a count of ten or more. The chain links TRBV15 to TRBJ2-1, with D perhaps TRBD2 (6 bases). The CDR3 totals 14 residues. In germline, CDR1 is LNHNV, CDR2 YYDKDF (reference sequence). V dropped 5 bases and J dropped 2 bases, with 10 bases sitting between them. CDR3 residues: CATSDGEAYNEQFF. DNA of the CDR3: TGTGCCACCAGCGACGGGGAGGCCTACAATGAGCAGTTCTTC.

CDR3 DNA sequence: TGTGCCAGCAGCTTAGCGGTGGGCACTTCTTCCTACGAGCAGTACTTC. Translated, it gives CASSLAVGTSSYEQYF. The rearrangement uses TRBV7-8 and TRBJ2-7; D remains unclear. Trimming took off 0 bases at V and 1 base at J, with 13 bases between the two ends. Germline V gives CDR1 SGHVS, CDR2 FQNEAQ. The CDR3 loop spans 16 amino acids.

This clonotype was detected ten times or more. The V gene is TRBV5-6, the J gene TRBJ2-1, with TRBD2 matching over 7 bases. This CDR3 has 17 residues. J was trimmed by 0 bases and V by 3 bases; bases with no gene match: 9. The germline V gene has CDR1 SGHDT and CDR2 YYEEEE. CDR3 nucleotides: TGTGCCAGCAGCTGGGGGACTATTCCGAGCTCCTACAATGAGCAGTTCTTC. Its protein product is CASSWGTIPSSYNEQFF. The entire variable domain, with the rest obtained from reference TRBV5-6 and TRBJ2-1, is as follows: DAGVTQSPTHLIKTRGQQVTLRCSPKSGHDTVSWYQQALGQGPQFIFQYYEEEERQRGNFPDRFSGHQFPNYSSELNVNALLLGDSALYLCASSWGTIPSSYNEQFFGPGTRLTVL.

This clonotype occurred a few times. The chain combines TRBV18 with TRBJ2-1; TRBD2 agrees at 12 bases. V dropped 4 bases and J dropped 5; count of bases not matched to a gene: 6. This CDR3 is 16 amino acids long. Germline V gene lookup returns CDR1 KGHSH and CDR2 LQKENI. CDR3 protein: CASSQTSSGRDNEQFF. CDR3 DNA sequence: TGTGCCAGCTCACAAACTTCTAGCGGGAGGGACAATGAGCAGTTCTTC.

This chain links TRBV5-6 with TRBJ2-7; possibly TRBD1 or TRBD2 for D (6 bases each). Trimming removed 4 bases from V and 2 bases from J, with 13 bases in between. CDR3 length: 14 amino acids. Germline V lookup: CDR1 SGHDT, CDR2 YYEEEE. Written as DNA, the CDR3 is TGTGCCAGCAGCCCCGTCGGGGGCCCCTACGAGCAGTACTTC. Translating it yields CASSPVGGPYEQYF.

The genes are TRBV12-3 or TRBV12-4 and TRBJ2-4, with 8 nucleotides matching TRBD2. The CDR3 loop spans 18 amino acids. J lost 0 bases, V lost 4 bases, and 11 bases had no gene match. The CDR3 coding sequence is TGTGCCAGCAGTTCCGGGGGGGAGACAGCCATAGCCAAAAACATTCAGTACTTC. Protein sequence: CASSSGGETAIAKNIQYF.

This clonotype was counted ten times or more. The gene calls are TRBV5-6 and TRBJ2-5; TRBD1 matches at 8 bases. This CDR3 contains 14 residues. Looked up from germline, CDR1 is SGHDT and CDR2 is YYEEEE. The junction had 5 bases not matched to a gene; V was cut back by 5 bases and J by 2 bases. The CDR3 nucleotides read TGTGCCAGCAGACTGGGGACAGGTCAAGAGACCCAGTACTTC. Its protein is CASRLGTGQETQYF. Combining the CDR3 with reference TRBV5-6 and TRBJ2-5 gives the whole variable domain DAGVTQSPTHLIKTRGQQVTLRCSPKSGHDTVSWYQQALGQGPQFIFQYYEEEERQRGNFPDRFSGHQFPNYSSELNVNALLLGDSALYLCASRLGTGQETQYFGPGTRLLVL.

The table lists this clonotype with a count of one. A much larger clone lies one base from this, so it may be a read error. The chain recombines TRBV4-2 with TRBJ2-2; TRBD1 might be the D (5 bases). Germline V lookup: CDR1 LGHNA, CDR2 YNFKEQ. This CDR3 has 17 amino acids. The V gene lost 1 base and the J gene lost 7 bases, with 19 bases spanning the gap. The CDR3 DNA sequence: TGTGCCAGCAGCCAAGGGGTGCCGTATGGGGCCTGCGGGGAGCTGTTTTTT. Translating it yields CASSQGVPYGACGELFF.

About this clonotype itself: A much larger clone sits a single nucleotide away, making a read error possible. Here the CDR3 reads CAWSVDGFDEQFF. CDR3 nucleotide sequence: TGTGCCTGGAGTGTGGACGGGTTCGATGAGCAGTTCTTC. V usage is TRBV30 and J usage is TRBJ2-1; D is undetermined. Germline V gene lookup returns CDR1 GTSNPN and CDR2 SVGIG (reference sequence). The CDR3 is 13 amino acids. Trimming removed 0 bases at V and 8 bases at J, with 11 bases between.

The V and J genes are TRBV7-9 and TRBJ2-2; D ambiguous. Trimming left V 5 bases short and J 6 bases short, with 7 bases between. Germline assignment: CDR1 SEHNR and CDR2 FQNEAQ (reference sequence). The CDR3 sequence is 12 residues long. The CDR3 is CASSATSGELFF. CDR3 sequence (DNA): TGTGCCAGCAGCGCCACCTCCGGGGAGCTGTTTTTT.

Concerning this clonotype itself: A much more abundant neighbour one base away suggests this may be a read error. V is TRBV24-1 and J is TRBJ2-2; D might be TRBD1 (6 bases). CDR3 size: 14 residues. Germline CDR1 KGHDR, CDR2 SFDVKD. V lost 9 bases and J lost 1, with 11 bases in between. The CDR3 DNA sequence: TGTGCCACCTCAGAGACAGGGAACACCGGGGAGCTGTTTTTT. Translated, it gives CATSETGNTGELFF.

This chain joins TRBV18 and TRBJ2-2; 11 positions match TRBD2. The V and J ends lost 3 bases and 1 base, in that order; junction bases with no gene match: 7. The CDR3 runs to 18 residues. CDR1 KGHSH and CDR2 LQKENI come from the germline V gene. In DNA form, the CDR3 reads TGTGCCAGCTCACCCGAGGGACTAGCGGAGCTGAACACCGGGGAGCTGTTTTTT. Amino acid sequence: CASSPEGLAELNTGELFF.

This clonotype was seen at least ten times. The genes are TRBV12-3 or TRBV12-4 and TRBJ2-7, with 7 bases fitting TRBD1. The V and J ends lost 4 bases and 2 bases, in that order; junction bases with no gene match: 5. The CDR3 is 14 amino acids. The CDR3 loop is CASSWDRITYEQYF. CDR3 DNA sequence: TGTGCCAGCAGTTGGGACAGAATAACCTACGAGCAGTACTTC.